These 11 T cell receptor beta chains share one sample of origin, sequenced in a study of identifying expanded T cells in peripheral blood. The protocol was immunoSEQ multiplex PCR, while the TCRdb copy is restricted to in-frame clones and leaves out a portion. This sample has some 99,000 clones; approximately 90% occur once, and the top ten carry around 8.3%. Sample: blood. Receptors originate from a person between 18 and 75 years old in good health.

The rearrangement joins TRBV28 to TRBJ2-1; D not resolved. Germline V gene data show CDR1 as MDHEN and CDR2 as SYDVKM. CDR3 size: 15 residues. The V gene lost 3 bases and the J gene lost 4 bases, with 13 bases spanning the gap. CDR3 amino acids: CASSLPPPGYNEQFF. DNA for the CDR3: TGTGCCAGCAGTTTGCCCCCGCCAGGTTACAATGAGCAGTTCTTC.

The CDR3 region is CASSFRTGVFEKLFF. For the CDR3, the DNA is TGTGCCAGCAGTTTTCGGACAGGGGTCTTTGAAAAACTGTTTTTT. V gene TRBV28 combines with J gene TRBJ1-4; 9 bases align to TRBD1. Germline V CDR1 and CDR2: MDHEN, SYDVKM. The trim removed 3 bases at V and 7 bases at J, leaving 6 bases unmatched. This CDR3 spans 15 amino acids.

The V call is TRBV4-1, the J call TRBJ2-7; the match to TRBD1 covers 9 bases. This CDR3 has 14 residues. The J segment lost 2 bases and the V segment lost 2 bases, leaving 1 base of the junction unmatched. Germline V CDR1 and CDR2: MGHRA, YSYEKL. CDR3 DNA: TGCGCCAGCAGCCAACGGACAGGGGCCTACGAGCAGTACTTC. This gives the protein CASSQRTGAYEQYF.

The rearrangement links TRBV11-2 to TRBJ2-7; D not certain. The V end lost 9 bases, the J end lost 4 bases, and 4 bases lay between the germline ends. There are 9 residues in the CDR3. Germline CDR1 reads SGHAT; CDR2 reads FQNNGV. Here the CDR3 reads CAREYEQYF. The CDR3 DNA sequence: TGTGCCAGGGAGTACGAGCAGTACTTC.

V usage is TRBV5-6 and J usage is TRBJ2-7, with 7 bases identical to TRBD1. The CDR3 loop spans 16 amino acids. V lost 2 bases to trimming and J lost 6 bases; unmatched junction nucleotides: 14. Germline V gives CDR1 SGHDT, CDR2 YYEEEE. In DNA form, the CDR3 reads TGTGCCAGCAGCTTCGGCCGGTTGACAGGGTTGGGCGAGCAGTACTTC. The encoded protein is CASSFGRLTGLGEQYF. Together with reference TRBV5-6 and TRBJ2-7, the CDR3 gives the full variable domain: DAGVTQSPTHLIKTRGQQVTLRCSPKSGHDTVSWYQQALGQGPQFIFQYYEEEERQRGNFPDRFSGHQFPNYSSELNVNALLLGDSALYLCASSFGRLTGLGEQYFGPGTRLTVT.

The chain has TRBV5-1 and TRBJ1-6; D gene unclear. Trimming cost V 5 bases and J 8 bases, with 11 bases left between them. CDR1 and CDR2 from the germline V gene are SGHRS and YFSETQ. The CDR3 loop spans 13 amino acids. The CDR3 loop is CASRTDSDSPLHF. The DNA for the CDR3 is TGCGCCAGCAGAACGGACTCTGATTCACCCCTCCACTTT.

The gene calls are TRBV14 and TRBJ2-1; D gene ambiguous. From germline, CDR1 is SGHDN and CDR2 FVKESK. V lost 1 base, J lost 0 bases, and 10 bases lay in between. The CDR3 consists of 16 residues. In DNA, the CDR3 is TGTGCCAGCAGCCAAGTTCGCTCCAGCTCCTACAATGAGCAGTTCTTC. Translated, it gives CASSQVRSSSYNEQFF.

Concerning this clone: The same CDR3 arises from other DNA sequences in this sample as well. The V and J genes are TRBV18 and TRBJ2-2, with D hard to call. The CDR3 is 15 amino acids. Germline values: CDR1 KGHSH, CDR2 LQKENI. V lost 3 bases, J lost 0 bases, and 8 bases lay in between. CDR3 region: CASSPPRPNTGELFF. CDR3 in DNA: TGTGCCAGCTCACCCCCCAGGCCGAACACCGGGGAGCTGTTTTTT.

This clone appeared once. The rearrangement links TRBV9 to TRBJ2-1; D ambiguous. The germline V gene encodes CDR1 SGDLS and CDR2 YYNGEE. The CDR3 covers 11 residues. V lost 5 bases and J 5 bases, leaving 5 bases between the germline ends. The CDR3 bases are TGTGCCAGCAGACATAACAATGAGCAGTTCTTC. This translates into CASRHNNEQFF.

The V and J genes are TRBV19 and TRBJ1-2; tentatively, D is TRBD1 (6 bases). V shed 6 bases and J shed 5 bases, with 19 bases lying between them. Germline V gene sequence: CDR1 LNHDA, CDR2 SQIVND (reference sequence). This CDR3 is 15 amino acids long. CDR3 nucleotides: TGTGCCAGTAGGACGCCGGGACAAAGTCTATATGGCTACACCTTC. Translation gives CASRTPGQSLYGYTF.

This clone was counted once. The genes are TRBV4-3 and TRBJ2-3; D might be TRBD1 or TRBD2, each matching 5 bases. V lost 6 bases and J 2 bases, leaving 18 bases between the germline ends. From germline, CDR1 is LGHNA and CDR2 YSLEER. The CDR3 spans 16 residues. In nucleotides, the CDR3 is TGCGCCAGCAGATCTGTCAGAGGGGCATACACAGATACGCAGTATTTT. Its translation: CASRSVRGAYTDTQYF.